The 7 T cell receptor beta chains below were found in one sample sequenced in a study of T cells after yellow fever vaccination. MiXCR, run by TCRdb on the 5' RACE reads, gives a single entry per CDR3 protein. The repertoire consists of about 130,000 distinct CDR3 sequences, with roughly 9% occurring once and the leading ten covering 40%. This specimen was CD8+ T cells sorted from PBMCs, taken on the day of the yellow fever booster vaccination. The source of these receptors is a man aged 18 to 29 who received the YFV17D yellow fever vaccine.

The chain carries TRBV27 and TRBJ2-5, with 9 bases that match TRBD2. Germline CDR1 reads MNHEY; CDR2 reads SMNVEV (reference sequence). This CDR3 is 16 amino acids long. J lost 8 bases, V lost 7 bases, and 17 bases had no gene match. For the CDR3, the DNA is TGTGCCAGCACCCCGACTAGCGGCCTACTTCCTAGAACCCAGTACTTC. This translates into CASTPTSGLLPRTQYF.

The chain carries TRBV7-9 and TRBJ1-6; 7 bases are a match to TRBD1. This CDR3 region has 14 residues. Germline V gene data show CDR1 as SEHNR and CDR2 as FQNEAQ (reference sequence). Trimming took 6 bases from V and 7 from J; bases not matched to a gene: 6. CDR3 coding DNA: TGTGCCAGCAGTGAGGCACAGGGGAATTCACCCCTCCACTTT. Residues: CASSEAQGNSPLHF.

This clonotype has a count of ten or more. The chain combines TRBV4-3 with TRBJ2-1, with D hard to call. Germline CDR1 is LGHNA and CDR2 is YSLEER. The CDR3 is 15 amino acids. V lost 0 bases to trimming and J lost 8 bases, with 14 bases between them. The CDR3 reads CASSQDPAAWDEQFF. Written as DNA, the CDR3 is TGCGCCAGCAGCCAAGATCCGGCAGCCTGGGATGAGCAGTTCTTC.

The chain has TRBV5-6 and TRBJ2-7; TRBD1 matches 11 bases. CDR3 length: 15 amino acids. The ends lost 3 bases at V and 3 bases at J; junction bases unmatched: 5. The germline gives CDR1 SGHDT, CDR2 YYEEEE. DNA of the CDR3: TGTGCCAGCAGCTCCCCGGGACAGGGGGGCTACGAGCAGTACTTC. Its translation: CASSSPGQGGYEQYF.

This clonotype has a handful of counts. The chain employs TRBV15 and TRBJ2-1, with 11 bases matching TRBD1. Looked up from germline, CDR1 is LNHNV and CDR2 is YYDKDF (reference sequence). This CDR3 is 18 amino acids long. V lost 3 bases to trimming and J lost 0 bases; unmatched junction nucleotides: 7. CDR3 protein: CATSSSGTGGSSYNEQFF. CDR3 in DNA: TGTGCCACCAGCAGCTCCGGGACAGGGGGATCCTCCTACAATGAGCAGTTCTTC.

This clonotype was counted a few times. V is TRBV14 and J is TRBJ1-4, with 10 bases lining up with TRBD1. CDR3 size: 14 residues. Looked up from germline, CDR1 is SGHDN and CDR2 is FVKESK. Germline trimming cut 4 bases from V and 6 bases from J; bases unmatched to any gene: 2. The CDR3 spells CASSRTGGYEKLFF. Written as DNA, the CDR3 is TGTGCCAGCAGCCGGACAGGGGGGTATGAAAAACTGTTTTTT.

The gene calls are TRBV20-1 and TRBJ1-1; no clear D. The germline gives CDR1 DFQATT, CDR2 SNEGSKA (reference sequence). The V end was cut by 0 bases, the J end by 0 bases, with 8 bases between. The CDR3 spans 14 residues. The DNA of the CDR3 is TGCAGTGCTAGAGATGTGGGAGTGAACACTGAAGCTTTCTTT. Protein sequence: CSARDVGVNTEAFF.